This T cell receptor beta chain came from a study of blood T cell repertoires in COVID-19. Using immunoSEQ multiplex PCR, the repertoire was profiled, and TCRdb retains in-frame clones only, with some absent. The sample lists about 250,000 clones, roughly four fifths occurring once. There are 13 residues in the CDR3. V shed 2 bases, J shed 4 bases, and the junction held 4 bases outside the gene matches. Germline assignment: CDR1 GTSNPN and CDR2 SVGIG (reference sequence). Sequencing input: peripheral blood. The J gene is TRBJ1-2, the V gene TRBV30; 7 nucleotides agree with TRBD1. The clonotype comes from a man aged 80 or over with acute or convalescent COVID-19. Here the CDR3 reads CAWSHRDSYGYTF. CDR3 DNA sequence: TGTGCCTGGAGTCATCGGGACAGCTATGGCTACACCTTC.